Below, 6 T cell receptor beta chains from the same sample are listed, as sequenced in a study of early T cells in non-severe SARS-CoV-2 infection. TCRdb independently ran MiXCR on the 5' RACE reads; one entry per CDR3 protein. The sample has 40,000 to 55,000 distinct CDR3 sequences; 23% are singletons. The sample in question was whole blood, obtained at baseline. All receptors derive from an adult who was a healthcare worker with PCR-confirmed SARS-CoV-2 infection or an uninfected control (not recorded which).

This clonotype turned up a few times. The chain is built from TRBV5-1 and TRBJ2-5; D is possibly TRBD1 or TRBD2 (5 bases each). The V gene's germline CDR1 is SGHRS and CDR2 YFSETQ. CDR3 size: 14 residues. V lost 4 bases and J 5 bases, leaving 15 bases between the germline ends. For the CDR3, the DNA is TGCGCCAGCAGCGGGATCGGGGCCGGGGAGACCCAGTACTTC. It specifies CASSGIGAGETQYF.

V gene TRBV6-6 combines with J gene TRBJ2-4; 7 bases line up with TRBD1. V was clipped by 3 bases and J by 6 bases; unmatched bases: 5. The V gene's germline CDR1 is MNHNY and CDR2 SVGAGI (reference sequence). The length of the CDR3 is 14 residues. DNA for the CDR3: TGTGCCAGCAGTTATGACAGGGCCTTAAACATTCAGTACTTC. Its translation is CASSYDRALNIQYF.

The rearrangement joins TRBV9 to TRBJ2-3, with D tentatively TRBD2 (5 bases). CDR1 is SGDLS, CDR2 YYNGEE, per germline. CDR3 length: 17 amino acids. V shed 2 bases and J shed 3 bases, with 19 bases lying between them. In DNA form, the CDR3 reads TGTGCCAGCAGCGTGGGAAGGGCTAGCCGGGTAACAGATACGCAGTATTTT. It translates to CASSVGRASRVTDTQYF. The full variable domain, its missing parts supplied by reference TRBV9 and TRBJ2-3, is DSGVTQTPKHLITATGQRVTLRCSPRSGDLSVYWYQQSLDQGLQFLIQYYNGEERAKGNILERFSAQQFPDLHSELNLSSLELGDSALYFCASSVGRASRVTDTQYFGPGTRLTVL.

This clonotype has only a few counts. This chain links TRBV11-2 with TRBJ2-7; D is possibly TRBD1 (5 bases). The germline V gene encodes CDR1 SGHAT and CDR2 FQNNGV. The V end lost 0 bases, the J end lost 2 bases, and 11 bases lay between the germline ends. The CDR3 is 15 residues long. CDR3 bases: TGTGCCAGCAGCTTAGAACCAGGGCCGACCTACGAGCAGTACTTC. It is translated as CASSLEPGPTYEQYF.

The genes are TRBV7-9 and TRBJ1-1; 7 bases align to TRBD1. The CDR3 has 13 amino acids. The ends lost 8 bases at V and 1 base at J; junction bases unmatched: 4. In germline, CDR1 is SEHNR, CDR2 FQNEAQ (reference sequence). As DNA, the CDR3 is TGTGCCAGCGGGGGACAGCCGAACACTGAAGCTTTCTTT. Translating gives CASGGQPNTEAFF.

This clonotype was counted only a few times. The chain is built from TRBV20-1 and TRBJ2-7, with D perhaps matching TRBD1 (6 bases). The CDR3 extends over 12 amino acids. The V gene's germline CDR1 is DFQATT and CDR2 SNEGSKA (reference sequence). V was clipped by 0 bases and J by 3 bases, with 6 bases between them. CDR3 residues: CSAREQGYEQYF. The DNA of the CDR3 is TGCAGTGCTAGAGAACAGGGCTACGAGCAGTACTTC.